One sample yielded the 14 T cell receptor beta chains listed below, sequenced in a study of blood T cell repertoires in COVID-19 (TCRdb year 2020). Receptor libraries were prepared by the immunoSEQ multiplex PCR assay. Imported from immuneACCESS, the table was reduced by TCRdb to in-frame sequences with V and J called. These copies leave out some clones; in studies compared against another copy, an unresolved V gene accounts for under half, and the cause of the remainder is not known. This sample has a few hundred thousand clones in its table, and about 90% of those were observed once. Of the sample, 0.7% to 1% is held by the ten largest clones. The sequencing sample was made of peripheral blood. These receptor sequences come from a man younger than 30 with COVID-19, enrolled during active disease.

The rearrangement joins TRBV5-1 to TRBJ2-1, with TRBD1 as a possible D gene (5 bases). The CDR3 spans 13 residues. V shed 4 bases and J shed 4 bases, with 9 bases lying between them. Germline V gene sequence: CDR1 SGHRS, CDR2 YFSETQ. CDR3 region: CASSPDRYNEQFF. CDR3 in DNA: TGCGCCAGCAGCCCAGACAGATACAATGAGCAGTTCTTC.

The chain carries TRBV11-2 and TRBJ2-7; D not certain. Trimming left V 6 bases short and J 2 bases short, with 5 bases between. Germline CDR1 and CDR2: SGHAT and FQNNGV. This CDR3 region has 11 residues. The CDR3 is CASRYTYEQYF. CDR3 sequence (DNA): TGTGCCAGCAGGTATACCTACGAGCAGTACTTC.

The genes are TRBV23-1 and TRBJ1-5; TRBD1 matches at 11 bases. TRBV23-1 is labeled an ORF, and its function is uncertain. This CDR3 is built from 14 residues. V shed 7 bases, J shed 4 bases, and the junction held 3 bases outside the gene matches. The CDR3 loop reads CASKDRGPNQPQHF. The CDR3 DNA sequence: TGCGCCAGCAAGGACAGGGGGCCTAATCAGCCCCAGCATTTT.

The chain uses TRBV30 and TRBJ1-3; weak D call: TRBD1 (5 bases). The V gene lost 0 bases and the J gene lost 0 bases, with 6 bases spanning the gap. The CDR3 runs to 14 residues. Germline V CDR1 and CDR2: GTSNPN, SVGIG (reference sequence). Here the CDR3 reads CAWSVDSSGNTIYF. The DNA of the CDR3 is TGTGCCTGGAGTGTTGACAGCTCTGGAAACACCATATATTTT.

The genes are TRBV6-5 and TRBJ2-5; 8 bases match TRBD1. V dropped 7 bases and J dropped 5; count of bases not matched to a gene: 12. The V gene's germline CDR1 is MNHEY and CDR2 SVGAGI. The length of the CDR3 is 15 residues. CDR3 in amino acids: CASTKDRVRQETQYF. As DNA, the CDR3 is TGTGCCAGCACGAAGGACAGGGTGAGGCAGGAGACCCAGTACTTC.

The V and J genes are TRBV11-3 and TRBJ2-4; D is perhaps TRBD1 (6 bases). Deletions cut 5 bases from V and 4 bases from J, with 15 bases between. This CDR3 contains 15 residues. Germline CDR1 and CDR2: SGHNT and YENEEA. The CDR3 sequence: CASSGTGSLKNIQYF. CDR3 coding DNA: TGTGCCAGCAGCGGAACAGGGTCTCTAAAAAACATTCAGTACTTC.

On this clone: Other DNA variants within this sample encode the same CDR3. V and J are TRBV27 and TRBJ1-5; the D is unclear. This CDR3 spans 14 amino acids. The germline V gene encodes CDR1 MNHEY and CDR2 SMNVEV (reference sequence). The germline V and J ends were trimmed by 4 bases and 0 bases, with 7 bases remaining between them. The CDR3: CASSSGFSNQPQHF. CDR3 DNA sequence: TGTGCCAGCAGTTCGGGATTTAGCAATCAGCCCCAGCATTTT.

This chain joins TRBV28 and TRBJ2-5, with 8 bases fitting TRBD1. Germline V gene data show CDR1 as MDHEN and CDR2 as SYDVKM. J gave up 4 bases and V 2 bases, and 3 bases lay outside the gene matches. The CDR3 has 14 amino acids. CDR3 bases: TGTGCCAGCAGTTTACCAGGGGGCATAGAGACCCAGTACTTC. Translating it yields CASSLPGGIETQYF.

V and J are TRBV10-1 and TRBJ2-5; the match to TRBD2 covers 11 bases. This CDR3 has 15 residues. From germline, CDR1 is WNHNN and CDR2 SYGVQD (reference sequence). V lost 4 bases and J lost 4; bases outside the gene matches: 5. CDR3: CASSGIGTSGETQYF. In DNA, the CDR3 is TGCGCCAGCAGTGGGATTGGGACTAGCGGAGAGACCCAGTACTTC.

The V gene is TRBV12-3 or TRBV12-4, the J gene TRBJ2-1; D call uncertain. V dropped 2 bases and J dropped 5 bases, with 7 bases sitting between them. This CDR3 is built from 13 residues. The chain's CDR3 is CASSLWQNNEQFF. In nucleotides, the CDR3 is TGTGCCAGCAGTTTATGGCAGAACAATGAGCAGTTCTTC.

The chain recombines TRBV15 with TRBJ2-2, with 11 bases that match TRBD1. With 1 base clipped from V and 6 bases from J, the junction kept 7 bases outside the gene matches. The CDR3 totals 17 residues. CDR1 is LNHNV and CDR2 is YYDKDF in the germline V gene (reference sequence). CDR3 sequence (DNA): TGTGCCACCAGCAGAGGTCTGGACAGGGGGCGTTCCGGGGAGCTGTTTTTT. Its translation: CATSRGLDRGRSGELFF.

The chain links TRBV5-4 to TRBJ1-3; D call uncertain. The ends were cut back, 4 bases at V and 4 bases at J, with 18 bases in the middle. CDR1 is SGHNT and CDR2 is YYREEE in the germline V gene (reference sequence). The CDR3 totals 16 residues. CDR3 coding DNA: TGTGCCAGCAGCCCTGCAGGAATAACTTCCGGAAACACCATATATTTT. It yields the protein CASSPAGITSGNTIYF.

The J gene is TRBJ2-3, the V gene TRBV7-3; maybe TRBD2 (5 bases). The CDR3 has 16 residues. V dropped 5 bases and J dropped 2 bases, with 17 bases sitting between them. The V gene's germline CDR1 is SGHTA and CDR2 FQGTGA. CDR3 DNA: TGTGCCAGCAGCCCCGGTTGGAGCGGAGTCACAGATACGCAGTATTTT. Protein: CASSPGWSGVTDTQYF.

This clone was observed a single time. The chain is built from TRBV5-6 and TRBJ2-7; tentative D call: TRBD1 (6 bases). Germline CDR1 and CDR2: SGHDT and YYEEEE. Trimming shortened V by 2 bases and J by 5 bases, and 14 bases separated the two germline ends. This CDR3 is 14 amino acids long. The CDR3 DNA follows: TGTGCCAGCAGCTTTAAAACAGGGTTGAACGAGCAGTACTTC. Translating it yields CASSFKTGLNEQYF.